Listed below are T cell receptor beta chains from one sample, sequenced in a study of OX40 agonist ivuxolimab in advanced cancers. TCRdb's copy holds only in-frame clones and misses some; the assay was immunoSEQ multiplex PCR. The sample contains about 61,000 clones, approximately 86% of which appear only once. Material: CD4+ or CD8+ T cells sorted from blood, obtained in a trial of the OX40 agonist ivuxolimab. The receptor set was obtained from an adult with an advanced solid tumor such as melanoma, head and neck, liver or kidney cancer. CDR3s include the opening cysteine and the closing phenylalanine or tryptophan. The order of the fields is V gene, CDR3 length, J gene, CDR3 protein.

TRBV28	18	TRBJ1-4	CASSHVTWVKVWDEKLFF
TRBV4-1	15	TRBJ1-6	CASSQEGTQNSPLHF
TRBV5-1	15	TRBJ2-3	CASSMGQNAIDTQYF
TRBV7-6	18	TRBJ2-1	CASSLAVPLQSSYNEQFF
TRBV5-1	15	TRBJ2-3	CASRNYGGPTDTQYF
TRBV28	14	TRBJ1-1	CASRKQGMNTEAFF
TRBV5-1	14	TRBJ2-7	CASSTSGRAGEQYF
TRBV28	19	TRBJ2-7	CASSPAGTSGSRAFYEQYF
TRBV30	15	TRBJ2-2	CAWSGGGWNTGELFF
TRBV5-4	15	TRBJ2-7	CASSLAGDPTYEQYF
TRBV9	15	TRBJ1-5	CASSVAGNTNQPQHF
TRBV7-2	14	TRBJ2-2	CASSSTTATGELFF
TRBV10-3	13	TRBJ1-3	CAISDPQGARVLF
TRBV1	15	TRBJ2-3	CTSSQWGSGRGTQYF
TRBV15	14	TRBJ1-1	CATSDGQGNTEAFF
TRBV7-9	15	TRBJ2-3	CASSLEAVVGDTQYF